This T cell receptor beta chain is from a study of post-analysis software for immune sequencing data. Study-level information: Relapsing-remitting, secondary progressive and progressive-relapsing forms of multiple sclerosis all featured among disease courses. Study-wide results and limits: Under the F measure, samples that were prepared in one batch clustered strongly together. Normalized Chao1 diversity was significantly lower in multiple sclerosis patients than in controls. Patients showed TRBV5-6, TRBV5-1 and TRBV20-1 among five TRBV segments more frequent than in controls.

V lost 4 bases and J lost 8, with 11 bases in between. The CDR3 length is 12 residues. Germline V gives CDR1 SNHLY, CDR2 FYNNEI. This clonotype was detected many times. The antigen remains undetermined. Unique molecular identifiers were built into the TCR beta cDNA libraries. Using its own MiXCR run on the PCR reads, TCRdb lists one record per CDR3 protein. The table includes around 200,000 distinct CDR3 sequences, roughly 28% detected once. The TCR sequence derives from a girl aged 2-17 years with multiple sclerosis. The sequenced material came from blood. The chain uses TRBV2 and TRBJ1-2; D is possibly TRBD1 (6 bases). The CDR3 sequence: CASSVNREGYTF. The CDR3 coding sequence is TGTGCCAGCAGTGTAAACAGGGAGGGCTACACCTTC.